What follows is one T cell receptor (beta chain) and its context. Because the CDR3's place on the DNA is in doubt, the DNA is left out and the CDR3 is given as listed by TCRdb. This entry comes from a study of blood T cell repertoires in COVID-19. At the level of the study: The study drew acute and convalescent COVID-19 samples from the United States, Italy and Spain.

A total of 15 residues make up the CDR3, ends included. Recruits, aged roughly 18 to 89 years, lived in some 25 US areas. Cohort 3 donors were reported recovered after two negative PCRs, clearance, or symptom resolution. Original analysis: Nucleated cell counts were estimated from reference gene primer amplification. Data came from immunoSEQ multiplex PCR; TCRdb stores just in-frame clones and leaves some out. Clonal size and the V and J genes are those of that table, whereas D and trimming came from the DNA. The table records roughly 270,000 clones, 85% of them present only once. The chain uses TRBV21-1 and TRBJ1-3; the tabulated D call, TRBD1, remains unverified against the DNA. TRBV21-1 counts as a pseudogene. The clonotype was recovered from a woman aged 50 to 60 who had recovered from COVID-19. Specimen: PBMCs or T cells enriched from blood (not recorded which). CDR3 protein: CASPKGVGSGNTIYF.